This paragraph covers one T cell receptor beta chain sequence. The antigen remains unidentified. The sample originates from a study of vaccination and CD4 T cells after COVID-19. Study-wide background: The convalescents were made up of six males and four females, two of whom were Hispanic. As their vaccination, participants received two doses of either BNT162b2 or mRNA-1273 vaccine. General study findings and limits: For SARS-CoV-2-reactive clonotypes, the median went from approximately 21 to 38, a nonsignificant increase.

The germline CDR1 and CDR2 sequences are SGHTA and FQGNSA. J was trimmed by 6 bases and V by 4 bases; bases with no gene match: 11. The CDR3 is made up of 15 amino acids. Each CDR3 protein is one row after TCRdb ran MiXCR on the PCR reads. The sample comprises just over 35,000 distinct CDR3 sequences, about 34% of which are singletons, and 4.5% to 7% rests with the top ten. Described time point: late sampling 161 to 241 days after vaccination in three convalescent patients. The TCR sequence derives from a human donor who had recovered from COVID-19. Sequenced here: CD4+ T cells from blood, sampled about 7 months after SARS-CoV-2 vaccination. V usage is TRBV7-2 and J usage is TRBJ2-7; TRBD2 matches 8 bases. The DNA for the CDR3 is TGTGCCAGCAGCTCCATCGCGGGAGGAGTTTCCGAGCAGTACTTC. Its protein is CASSSIAGGVSEQYF.